This T cell receptor (beta chain) was documented in a study of T cells in Graves' hyperthyroidism and ophthalmopathy (dated by TCRdb to between 2019 and 2020). Study-wide context: Peripheral blood was sampled at the time of initial diagnosis, prior to any treatment. Prospective prediction of ophthalmopathy was tested in an independent validation cohort of 18 to 20 hyperthyroidism patients and roughly 16 patients who later progressed to ophthalmopathy. TCR V-J signatures able to tell the groups apart were searched for in a discovery cohort of more than 90 patients, of whom 43 had Graves' ophthalmopathy and around 58 had stable Graves' hyperthyroidism. The paper reports TCR Vbeta CDR3 sequencing of over 120 peripheral blood samples: some 44 ophthalmopathy, fewer than 85 hyperthyroidism and 17 progressor patients. The study also compared thyroid tissue and blood T-cell repertoires from about six Graves' hyperthyroidism patients. The 75 to 100 discovery patients were randomly split 7:3 into training and test sets. After blood sampling, hyperthyroidism patients were treated with methimazole at a starting dose of 30 mg daily, and ophthalmopathy patients were treated with high-dose intravenous methylprednisolone. The paper's findings and limits, for the study overall: Most expanded thyroid clonotypes (frequency above 0.001) were also detected in blood, a finding suggesting that blood repertoires may reflect thyroid immune responses. In validation, the model predicted progression to ophthalmopathy a median of 6.5 months before onset, with 65% to 71% sensitivity and roughly 79% specificity. No statistical method was used to fix the sample size in advance, and group allocation was not hidden from the investigators. A 13 V-J signature model separated ophthalmopathy from stable hyperthyroidism, with roughly 88% sensitivity and roughly 81% specificity in cross-validation and 80%/75% in testing.

This clonotype was seen more than once but under ten times. The antigen it recognizes is unknown. Base qualities are not provided; no much larger clone lies one nucleotide away. Per the germline V gene, SGDLS is the CDR1 and YYNGEE is the CDR2. Germline trimming: 8 bases from V, 3 bases from J; junction bases outside gene matches: 5. From the cysteine through the phenylalanine, the CDR3 covers 13 amino acids. Only the CDR3 portion is preserved as DNA: 39 bases, with reading frame beginning at the first base. Graves' hyperthyroidism was defined as stable when no progression to ophthalmopathy occurred over 18 months of follow-up. The hyperthyroidism patients were between 18 and 65 years old and newly diagnosed, with a disease duration of less than 2 months. Any patient with an uncontrolled infection, another autoimmune disease, pregnancy or lactation was excluded. Diagnoses were based on clinical symptoms, serum thyroxine and TRAb, thyroid ultrasound and orbital computed tomography. PBMCs were separated from 10 ml of fresh peripheral blood using Ficoll-Paque density gradient centrifugation. Total RNA was extracted using Trizol reagent, and RNA quality was assessed on an Agilent 2100 Bioanalyzer.

Amplification of TCR beta CDR3 regions was carried out from RNA transcripts. The first round of RT-PCR for the TCR CDR3 was performed with the HTBI primer set and the Qiagen OneStep RT-PCR kit. The libraries were constructed in a second round of multiplex PCR and then size-selected and purified. Libraries were sequenced paired-end with 100 bp reads on an Illumina HiSeq2000. In the authors' own workflow: Raw data were processed with SOAPnuke, discarding reads with adapters, uncalled bases, mean Phred below 15, or no exact constant-primer or identifier match. High-quality paired reads were merged with COPE v1.2.5, and unique nucleotide sequences were defined as clonotypes. MiTCR v1.1 was used to align the clonotypes against IMGT TRBV, TRBD and TRBJ reference segments. Only V-J combinations with frequency above 0.0001, covering 99% to 99.2% of repertoires, were analysed. The TCS score was defined as the ratio of F50 (clonal expansion) to E x V (chaos), calculated using BLOSUM62-based TCRdist between CDR3 peptides within each V-J. Welch's t-statistics and random forest reduced fewer than 600 V-J features to 13, which were used in a naive Bayes classifier (R e1071). The public sequencing data were trimmed at Q25 with fastp and processed into clonotypes with MiXCR by TCRdb, which kept only in-frame beta chains. When rows share a CDR3 protein, they turn into one entry using the most common DNA and genes. In this record, the V and J calls reflect TCRdb's handling and not the investigators' own analysis. In this sample the table shows 300,000 to 500,000 distinct CDR3 sequences, about 15% of which occur a single time. Jointly, the top ten make up approximately 32% of the sample.

This TCR was sampled from a woman aged 30 to 39 with Graves' hyperthyroidism. Recombination linked TRBV9 to TRBJ2-5; 9 bases in the middle match TRBD1. The sample comprised blood. The CDR3 has the sequence CASAGTGKETQYF. The nucleotide sequence is TGTGCCAGTGCCGGGACAGGGAAAGAGACCCAGTACTTC.